This T cell receptor beta chain is from a study of T cells after somatic rescue of genetic block. The CDR3 totals 15 residues. Germline loops: CDR1 LNHDA, CDR2 SQIVND (reference sequence). Trimming took off 4 bases at V and 2 bases at J, with 12 bases between the two ends. This clone was observed a single time. Clones were read by immunoSEQ multiplex PCR, and TCRdb kept only the in-frame ones, dropping some. The table lists some 13,000 clones, roughly 73% of them singletons. The clonotype originates from a boy younger than 18. Input material: peripheral blood mononuclear cells (PBMCs). The rearrangement joins TRBV19 to TRBJ1-3, with a possible D match to TRBD1 (5 bases). The CDR3 coding sequence is TGTGCCAGTAGTACCCCCGGGGCGCCTGGAAACACCATATATTTT. It yields the protein CASSTPGAPGNTIYF.